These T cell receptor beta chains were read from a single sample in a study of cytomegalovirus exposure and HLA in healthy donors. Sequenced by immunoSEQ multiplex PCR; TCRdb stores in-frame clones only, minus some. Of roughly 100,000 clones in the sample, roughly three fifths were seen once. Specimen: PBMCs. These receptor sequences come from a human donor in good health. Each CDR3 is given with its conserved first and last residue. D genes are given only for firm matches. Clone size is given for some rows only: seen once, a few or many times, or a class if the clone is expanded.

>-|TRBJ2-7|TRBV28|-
CASSYPGHYEQYF
TGTGCCAGCAGTTACCCAGGCCACTACGAGCAGTACTTC
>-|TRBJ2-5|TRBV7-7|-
CASSHPDSPRVQYF
TGTGCCAGCAGCCATCCGGACTCCCCGAGGGTACAGTACTTC
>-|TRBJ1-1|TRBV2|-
CASTRSETEAFF
TGTGCCAGCACTCGGAGCGAGACTGAAGCTTTCTTT
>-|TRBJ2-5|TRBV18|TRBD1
CASSGGTGLETQYF
TGTGCCAGCTCAGGAGGGACAGGGCTAGAGACCCAGTACTTC
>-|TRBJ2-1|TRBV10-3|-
CAISESVENEQFF
TGTGCCATCAGTGAGTCAGTAGAGAATGAGCAGTTCTTC
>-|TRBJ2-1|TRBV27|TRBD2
CASSWGLAVYNEQFF
TGTGCCAGCAGTTGGGGACTAGCGGTTTACAATGAGCAGTTCTTC
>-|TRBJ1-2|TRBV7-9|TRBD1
CASSTTGVNYGYTF
TGTGCCAGCAGCACTACAGGGGTTAACTATGGCTACACCTTC
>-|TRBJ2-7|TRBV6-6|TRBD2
CASGGRDDSYEQYF
TGTGCCAGCGGGGGGAGGGACGACTCCTACGAGCAGTACTTC
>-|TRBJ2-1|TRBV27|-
CASSFYDSYNEQFF
TGTGCCAGCAGTTTTTATGACAGTTACAATGAGCAGTTCTTC
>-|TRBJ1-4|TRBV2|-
CASSDYGLPGEKLFF
TGTGCCAGCAGTGACTATGGGTTGCCGGGGGAAAAACTGTTTTTT
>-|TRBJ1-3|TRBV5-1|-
CASSLGTSAGNTIYF
TGCGCCAGCAGCTTGGGGACTAGTGCTGGAAACACCATATATTTT
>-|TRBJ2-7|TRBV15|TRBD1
CATSRAALTGGLGEQYF
TGTGCCACCAGCAGGGCTGCCCTGACAGGGGGTTTGGGTGAGCAGTACTTC
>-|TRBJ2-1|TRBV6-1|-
CASNPSILYNEQFF
TGTGCCAGCAACCCAAGTATACTCTACAATGAGCAGTTCTTC
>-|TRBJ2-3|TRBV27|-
CASSLSRPEDTQYF
TGTGCCAGCAGTTTATCTAGGCCGGAGGATACGCAGTATTTT
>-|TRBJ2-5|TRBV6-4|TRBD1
CASSDPDRGKQETQYF
TGTGCCAGCAGTGACCCAGACAGGGGAAAACAAGAGACCCAGTACTTC
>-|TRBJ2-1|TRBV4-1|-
CASSQNSLEQFF
TGCGCCAGCAGCCAAAATAGCCTCGAGCAGTTCTTC
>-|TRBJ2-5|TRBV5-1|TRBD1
CASSLQGEETQYF
TGCGCCAGCAGCTTACAGGGGGAAGAGACCCAGTACTTC
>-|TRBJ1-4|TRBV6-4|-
CASSDFLGAADEKLFF
TGTGCCAGCAGTGACTTTTTGGGGGCAGCTGATGAAAAACTGTTTTTT
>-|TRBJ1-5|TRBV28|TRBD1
CATQVDRGASNQPQHF
TGTGCCACGCAAGTCGACAGGGGGGCAAGCAATCAGCCCCAGCATTTT
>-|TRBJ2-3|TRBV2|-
CASTGDRTASTDTQYF
TGTGCCAGCACGGGTGACAGGACCGCTAGCACAGATACGCAGTATTTT
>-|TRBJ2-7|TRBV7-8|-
CASSLIREATMEQYF
TGTGCCAGCAGCTTAATACGGGAAGCTACGATGGAGCAGTACTTC
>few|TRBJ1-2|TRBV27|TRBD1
CASSMRQGAGYTF
TGTGCCAGCAGCATGCGACAGGGAGCTGGCTACACCTTC
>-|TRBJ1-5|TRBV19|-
CASSIETAGIRPQHF
TGTGCCAGTAGTATAGAGACGGCAGGAATCCGGCCCCAGCATTTT
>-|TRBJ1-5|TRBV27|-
CASSLRGRVGGSSNQPQHF
TGTGCCAGCAGTTTGCGGGGTAGGGTGGGGGGATCGAGCAATCAGCCCCAGCATTTT
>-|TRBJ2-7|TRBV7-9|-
CASSPPSSGYAYEQYF
TGTGCCAGCAGCCCCCCTTCATCCGGGTACGCCTACGAGCAGTACTTC
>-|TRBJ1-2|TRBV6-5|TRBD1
CASSSQGGGGYGYTF
TGTGCCAGCAGTTCCCAAGGGGGCGGAGGCTATGGCTACACCTTC
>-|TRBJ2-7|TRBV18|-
CASSPGANYEQYF
TGTGCCAGCTCACCAGGGGCCAACTACGAGCAGTACTTC
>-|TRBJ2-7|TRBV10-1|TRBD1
CASSEGQGTYEQYF
TGCGCCAGCAGTGAGGGACAGGGGACTTACGAGCAGTACTTC
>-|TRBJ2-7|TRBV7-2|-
CASSLVSEQYF
TGTGCCAGCAGCTTAGTGAGCGAGCAGTACTTC
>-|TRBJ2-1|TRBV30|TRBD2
CAWTSGRPYNEQFF
TGTGCCTGGACTAGCGGGAGGCCTTACAATGAGCAGTTCTTC
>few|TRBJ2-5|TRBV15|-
CATSLPGQETQYF
TGTGCCACCAGCTTACCGGGACAAGAGACCCAGTACTTC
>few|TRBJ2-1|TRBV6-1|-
CASSGGTYYNEQFF
TGTGCCAGCAGTGGGGGGACTTACTACAATGAGCAGTTCTTC
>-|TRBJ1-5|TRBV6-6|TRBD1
CASSSRGLGNQPQHF
TGTGCCAGCAGTTCCAGGGGGCTGGGCAATCAGCCCCAGCATTTT
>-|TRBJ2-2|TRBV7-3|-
CASSSDSLPGELFF
TGTGCCAGCAGCTCGGACAGCCTCCCCGGGGAGCTGTTTTTT
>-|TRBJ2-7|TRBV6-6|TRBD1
CASIDLVDRGTYEQYF
TGTGCCAGCATTGATTTGGTGGACAGGGGGACCTACGAGCAGTACTTC
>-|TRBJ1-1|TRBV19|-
CASSKGSPMNTEAFF
TGTGCCAGTAGTAAGGGGTCCCCTATGAACACTGAAGCTTTCTTT
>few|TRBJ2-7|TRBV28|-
CASSPVGYRLLYEQYF
TGTGCCAGCAGCCCTGTTGGTTACAGGCTGCTCTACGAGCAGTACTTC
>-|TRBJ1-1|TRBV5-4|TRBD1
CASSPGTGGDLEAFF
TGTGCCAGCAGTCCCGGGACAGGGGGCGATTTGGAAGCTTTCTTT
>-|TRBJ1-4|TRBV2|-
CATKAGSNEKLFF
TGTGCCACCAAGGCCGGGAGCAATGAAAAACTGTTTTTT
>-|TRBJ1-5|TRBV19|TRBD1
CASTAGTGLFQPQHF
TGTGCCAGTACTGCCGGGACAGGTCTTTTCCAGCCCCAGCATTTT
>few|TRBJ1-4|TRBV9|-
CASSVSPTNEKLFF
TGTGCCAGCAGCGTAAGCCCAACTAATGAAAAACTGTTTTTT
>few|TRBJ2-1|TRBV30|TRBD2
CAWSGLAGVYEQFF
TGTGCCTGGAGTGGACTAGCGGGAGTCTATGAGCAGTTCTTC
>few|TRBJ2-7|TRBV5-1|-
CASSLAGAGPPYEQYF
TGCGCCAGCAGCTTGGCTGGGGCGGGGCCTCCCTACGAGCAGTACTTC
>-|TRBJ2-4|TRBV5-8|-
CASSFPGEGNIQYF
TGTGCCAGCAGCTTTCCAGGGGAGGGGAACATTCAGTACTTC
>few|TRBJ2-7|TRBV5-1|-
CASRRTRGTTYEQYF
TGCGCCAGCAGAAGGACCCGGGGGACCACCTACGAGCAGTACTTC
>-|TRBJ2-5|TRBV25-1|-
CASSESGGFHQETQYF
TGTGCCAGCAGTGAATCTGGGGGGTTTCACCAAGAGACCCAGTACTTC
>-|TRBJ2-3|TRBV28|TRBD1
CASRRGQGSTDTQYF
TGTGCCAGCAGAAGAGGACAGGGAAGCACAGATACGCAGTATTTT
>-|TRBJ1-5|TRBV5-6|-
CASSLAGQGRQPQHF
TGTGCCAGCAGCTTGGCCGGCCAGGGAAGACAGCCCCAGCATTTT
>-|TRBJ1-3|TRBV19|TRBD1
CASSILGQTSGNTIYF
TGTGCCAGTAGTATATTGGGACAGACCTCTGGAAACACCATATATTTT
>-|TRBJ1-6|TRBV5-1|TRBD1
CASSRWADRVNSPLHF
TGCGCCAGCAGCCGTTGGGCGGACAGGGTTAATTCACCCCTCCACTTT